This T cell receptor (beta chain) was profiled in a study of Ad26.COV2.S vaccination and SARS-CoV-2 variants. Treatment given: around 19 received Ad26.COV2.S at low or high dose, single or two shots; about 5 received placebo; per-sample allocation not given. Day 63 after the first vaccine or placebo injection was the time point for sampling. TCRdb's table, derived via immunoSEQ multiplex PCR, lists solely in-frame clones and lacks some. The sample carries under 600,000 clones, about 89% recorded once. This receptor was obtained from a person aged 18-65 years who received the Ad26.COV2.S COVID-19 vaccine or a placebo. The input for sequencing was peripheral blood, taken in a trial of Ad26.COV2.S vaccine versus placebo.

Here the CDR3 reads CASRVGVTGELFF. The CDR3 DNA follows: TGTGCCAGCAGAGTAGGGGTCACCGGGGAGCTGTTTTTT. The rearrangement uses TRBV27 and TRBJ2-2; weak D call: TRBD1 (5 bases). V lost 6 bases and J lost 4, with 9 bases in between. Germline-derived CDR1 and CDR2 are MNHEY and SMNVEV (reference sequence). The CDR3 is 13 amino acids.